This TCR beta chain was recorded in a study of blood T cell repertoires in COVID-19. Study-wide context: What the recovered Cohort 3 donors had was two negative PCRs, clearance, or symptom resolution. In each case, the material was cDNA or gDNA derived from T cells, B-cell-depleted T cells, or PBMCs.

The table came from immunoSEQ multiplex PCR; TCRdb's copy has only in-frame clones and leaves some out. This repertoire shows 330,000 or so clones, 80% to 90% found once; its top ten account for 1.9%. Participant ages covered roughly 18 to 89 years across 25 or so US areas. Which cohort a participant joined came from the clinical history participants gave. In germline, CDR1 is SGHTA, CDR2 FQGNSA. V was clipped by 5 bases and J by 3 bases; unmatched bases: 4. The CDR3 covers 14 residues. The receptor was isolated from a middle-aged man in a cohort exposed to, infected with or recovered from COVID-19 (not recorded which). Sequences were obtained from PBMCs or T cells enriched from blood (not recorded which). V is TRBV7-2 and J is TRBJ1-5; the match to TRBD1 covers 7 bases. The CDR3 DNA reads as TGTGCCAGCAGCGTGGACAGGAACAATCAGCCCCAGCATTTT. It is translated as CASSVDRNNQPQHF.